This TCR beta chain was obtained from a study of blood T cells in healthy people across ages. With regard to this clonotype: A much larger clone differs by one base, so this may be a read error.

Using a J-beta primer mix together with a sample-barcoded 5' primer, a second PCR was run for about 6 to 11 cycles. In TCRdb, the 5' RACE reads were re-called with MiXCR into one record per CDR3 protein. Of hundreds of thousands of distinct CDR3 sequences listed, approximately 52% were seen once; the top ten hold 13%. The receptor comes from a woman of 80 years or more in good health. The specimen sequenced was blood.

This CDR3 is CGAEAPGHSSYEQYF. The CDR3 bases are TGCGGTGCTGAGGCCCCGGGACATTCCTCCTACGAGCAGTACTTC. The V call is TRBV20-1, the J call TRBJ2-7, with D maybe TRBD1 (6 bases). Germline V lookup: CDR1 DFQATT, CDR2 SNEGSKA (reference sequence). The CDR3 is made up of 15 amino acids.